This TCR beta chain was recovered during a study of CD8 T cells in Susac syndrome. Trimming removed 4 bases at V and 11 bases at J, with 18 bases between. The CDR3 has 14 residues. Roughly 0.45 to 1 ug RNA was reverse transcribed with random hexamers. TCRdb fed the immunoSEQ multiplex PCR reads into MiXCR, producing one record per CDR3 protein. The sample lists 130,000 or so distinct CDR3 sequences, around 86% occurring once. Sequencing was carried out using CD8+ T cells from PBMCs. The chain has TRBV23-1 and TRBJ2-1; D is ambiguous. TRBV23-1 is an open reading frame whose function is uncertain. This TCR was sampled from a human donor with multiple sclerosis. CDR3 region: CASSPRYYCPKQFF. The CDR3 nucleotides read TGCGCCAGCAGTCCCAGGTATTATTGCCCTAAGCAGTTCTTC.